Shown below are 23 T cell receptor beta chains from a single sample sequenced in a study of CD8+CD57+ T cells in acquired aplastic anemia. The authors sequenced patients whose flow cytometry had shown CD8+CD57+ cell expansion. Using genomic DNA as the template, TCR beta VDJ and CDR3 profiling was carried out. From the reads, TCRdb called clonotypes with MiXCR, one entry per CDR3 protein. This sample has around 220,000 distinct CDR3 sequences, with 40% to 60% found just once. Sequenced material: sorted CD4+, CD8+, or CD8+CD57+ T cells (not recorded which) from PBMCs. The origin of the receptors is a human donor with aplastic anemia.

Notes on this clonotype: Being one base from a much bigger clone, this may be a read error. V gene TRBV6-1 combines with J gene TRBJ2-7, with 8 bases matching TRBD2. The V gene's germline CDR1 is MNHNS and CDR2 SASEGT. The junction had 11 bases not matched to a gene; V was cut back by 6 bases and J by 7 bases. The CDR3 consists of 14 residues. The CDR3 nucleotides are TGTGCCAGCAGGGCCCCCGGACTAGCTCCAGAGCAGTACTTC. It encodes CASRAPGLAPEQYF.

The rearrangement uses TRBV24-1 and TRBJ2-7; D possibly uses TRBD1 or TRBD2 (5 bases each). V lost 9 bases, J lost 6 bases, and 17 bases lay in between. This CDR3 region has 13 residues. Germline assignment: CDR1 KGHDR and CDR2 SFDVKD. CDR3 nucleotides: TGTGCCACCGGGTCCGGGACCTCGGGCGAGCAGTACTTC. Encoded protein: CATGSGTSGEQYF.

This clonotype has a count of ten or more. CDR3 sequence: CASSGGQGAGGYTF. CDR3 in DNA: TGTGCCAGCAGCGGGGGACAGGGGGCCGGAGGCTACACCTTC. The chain uses TRBV3-1 and TRBJ1-2, with 12 bases that match TRBD1. Germline values: CDR1 LGHDT, CDR2 YNNKEL (reference sequence). The CDR3 runs 14 residues. V trimming: 5 bases; J trimming: 8 bases; junction bases outside the gene matches: 6. Combining the CDR3 with reference TRBV3-1 and TRBJ1-2 gives the whole variable domain DTAVSQTPKYLVTQMGNDKSIKCEQNLGHDTMYWYKQDSKKFLKIMFSYNNKELIINETVPNRFSPKSPDKAHLNLHINSLELGDSAVYFCASSGGQGAGGYTFGSGTRLTVV.

The rearrangement links TRBV6-5 to TRBJ1-4; D perhaps matches TRBD1 (6 bases). The ends were cut back, 5 bases at V and 0 bases at J, with 13 bases in the middle. The CDR3 covers 16 residues. Looked up from germline, CDR1 is MNHEY and CDR2 is SVGAGI. DNA of the CDR3: TGTGCCAGCAGTAGGGGGGGATTTACAACTAATGAAAAACTGTTTTTT. It specifies CASSRGGFTTNEKLFF.

To note about this clonotype: At one boundary the junction diverges from the germline segment, which might be a read error. This chain connects TRBV19 to TRBJ2-3; perhaps TRBD2 as D (6 bases). CDR1 and CDR2 (germline): LNHDA, SQIVND (reference sequence). The CDR3 is made up of 13 amino acids. CDR3: CASSREGTDTQYF. CDR3 nucleotide sequence: TGTGCTAGTAGCAGGGAGGGCACAGATACGCAGTATTTT.

This clonotype was observed at least ten times. The chain couples TRBV20-1 to TRBJ1-6; D is perhaps TRBD1 (5 bases). V gave up 1 base and J gave up 4 bases, with 17 bases separating them. This CDR3 region has 17 residues. Germline V lookup: CDR1 DFQATT, CDR2 SNEGSKA (reference sequence). CDR3: CSARGSSGDPYNSPLHF. CDR3 sequence (DNA): TGCAGTGCTAGAGGTTCTTCGGGGGACCCTTATAATTCACCCCTCCACTTT.

This clonotype appeared many times. The chain combines TRBV11-2 with TRBJ2-5; D uncertain. Germline values: CDR1 SGHAT, CDR2 FQNNGV. This CDR3 is built from 13 residues. The ends were cut back, 1 base at V and 3 bases at J, with 6 bases in the middle. CDR3 DNA: TGTGCCAGCAGCTTAGGCGGAAAAGAGACCCAGTACTTC. It translates to CASSLGGKETQYF.

This clonotype was observed many times. The V gene is TRBV6-5, the J gene TRBJ2-7; tentatively, D is TRBD2 (6 bases). Germline-derived CDR1 and CDR2 are MNHEY and SVGAGI. V lost 5 bases and J lost 4, with 15 bases in between. The CDR3 has 14 amino acids. The CDR3 nucleotides are TGTGCCAGCAGTCCTAGCGCAGGACCTTACGAGCAGTACTTC. Protein: CASSPSAGPYEQYF.

This chain uses TRBV7-2 with TRBJ1-6; maybe TRBD1 (5 bases). Trimming left V 5 bases short and J 10 bases short, with 15 bases between. Per germline, CDR1 SGHTA and CDR2 FQGNSA. CDR3 length equals 14 residues. The CDR3 reads CASSPDIGRSPLHF. The CDR3 nucleotides are TGTGCCAGCAGCCCGGACATTGGGCGATCACCCCTCCACTTT.

A note on this clonotype: A much larger clone differs by one base, so this may be a read error. The genes are TRBV6-6 and TRBJ1-6; no definite D call. Trimming pared 7 bases from V and 8 bases from J, leaving 12 bases between. Germline loops: CDR1 MNHNY, CDR2 SVGAGI (reference sequence). This CDR3 contains 13 residues. The CDR3 bases are TGTGCCAGCACCCGGGAATTGGATTCACCCCTCCACTTT. Amino acid sequence: CASTRELDSPLHF.

At least ten counts were recorded for this clonotype. The chain carries TRBV5-1 and TRBJ1-2; possibly TRBD1 for D (6 bases). Germline-derived CDR1 and CDR2 are SGHRS and YFSETQ. The germline V and J ends were trimmed by 0 bases and 4 bases, with 13 bases remaining between them. There are 15 residues in the CDR3. CDR3 DNA sequence: TGCGCCAGCAGCTTGGAAGGGGGAAGGGGCTATGGCTACACCTTC. It yields the protein CASSLEGGRGYGYTF.

In this sample, this clonotype turned up many times. The chain employs TRBV7-2 and TRBJ2-7, with D perhaps given as TRBD1 or TRBD2 (6 bases each). This CDR3 spans 14 amino acids. CDR1 and CDR2 from the germline V gene are SGHTA and FQGNSA. V was shortened by 0 bases and J by 2 bases, with 8 bases between the two germline ends. The CDR3 bases are TGTGCCAGCAGCTTAGCGGGGGGCGCCTACGAGCAGTACTTC. It translates to CASSLAGGAYEQYF.

The chain links TRBV7-9 to TRBJ1-6; D remains ambiguous. Germline CDR1 and CDR2: SEHNR and FQNEAQ (reference sequence). This CDR3 has 15 amino acids. V lost 5 bases to trimming and J lost 7 bases, with 15 bases between them. CDR3 nucleotides: TGTGCCAGCAGCCCGGGGAATGACGGGAATTCACCCCTCCACTTT. Translation: CASSPGNDGNSPLHF.

This clonotype was seen many times. The chain uses TRBV24-1 and TRBJ1-5, with a possible D match to TRBD1 (5 bases). The CDR3 has 16 amino acids. CDR1 is KGHDR and CDR2 is SFDVKD in the germline V gene. With 3 bases removed from V and 10 bases from J, the gap between germline ends came to 21 bases. CDR3 region: CATSDSTAGAEGPQHF. In nucleotides, the CDR3 is TGTGCCACCAGTGATAGTACCGCCGGGGCCGAGGGTCCCCAGCATTTT.

This clonotype was seen many times. This rearrangement joins TRBV10-3 to TRBJ1-1; a weak D match, TRBD1 (6 bases). Per the germline V gene, CDR1 is ENHRY and CDR2 is SYGVKD. Between the trimmed V and J ends, which lost 4 bases and 1 base, there was a span of 10 bases. CDR3 length: 14 residues. CDR3: CAISAHRENTEAFF. The CDR3 DNA sequence: TGTGCCATCAGTGCACACAGGGAGAACACTGAAGCTTTCTTT.

This clonotype was observed at least ten times. V gene TRBV9 combines with J gene TRBJ1-5; possibly TRBD1 for D (5 bases). Trimming stripped 4 bases from V and 4 bases from J, with 9 bases between. Germline CDR1 reads SGDLS; CDR2 reads YYNGEE. This CDR3 has 13 residues. The CDR3 loop reads CASSQGPNQPQHF. The CDR3 nucleotides read TGTGCCAGCAGCCAGGGCCCGAATCAGCCCCAGCATTTT. The whole variable domain, remainder taken from reference TRBV9 and TRBJ1-5, is DSGVTQTPKHLITATGQRVTLRCSPRSGDLSVYWYQQSLDQGLQFLIQYYNGEERAKGNILERFSAQQFPDLHSELNLSSLELGDSALYFCASSQGPNQPQHFGDGTRLSIL.

V is TRBV7-6 and J is TRBJ1-3; no reliable D call. V lost 5 bases and J lost 4, with 15 bases in between. Germline assignment: CDR1 SGHVS and CDR2 FNYEAQ. This CDR3 spans 15 amino acids. The CDR3 is CASSLEAGSGNTIYF. CDR3 nucleotide sequence: TGTGCCAGCAGCCTAGAAGCGGGGTCCGGAAACACCATATATTTT.

V usage is TRBV19 and J usage is TRBJ2-7; 9 nucleotides match TRBD1. Trimming took 4 bases from V and 7 from J; bases not matched to a gene: 8. CDR1 is LNHDA, CDR2 SQIVND, per germline (reference sequence). The CDR3 has 14 residues. The CDR3: CASSTRQGGEEQYF. For the CDR3, the DNA is TGTGCCAGTAGTACGAGACAGGGGGGGGAAGAGCAGTACTTC.

Details on this clonotype: A much larger clone lies a single base off, so this may be a read error. The chain employs TRBV6-5 and TRBJ1-4; 7 bases match TRBD1. V lost 5 bases and J lost 10; bases outside the gene matches: 13. CDR3 length: 15 amino acids. CDR1 and CDR2 from the germline V gene are MNHEY and SVGAGI. CDR3 DNA sequence: TGTGCCAGCAGTGCAAACAGGGGAGATGATGGAAAACTGTTTTTT. It codes for CASSANRGDDGKLFF.

This clonotype came up many times. This chain links TRBV7-9 with TRBJ1-2; tentatively, D is TRBD1 (5 bases). The CDR3 has 12 amino acids. Germline CDR1 reads SEHNR; CDR2 reads FQNEAQ (reference sequence). The V and J ends lost 7 bases and 5 bases respectively, with 11 bases between them. This CDR3 is CASTGDRYGYTF. Written as DNA, the CDR3 is TGTGCCAGCACGGGGGACCGGTATGGCTACACCTTC.

In its sample, this clonotype was seen many times. V and J are TRBV19 and TRBJ2-3; 15 nucleotides match TRBD2. The trim removed 5 bases at V and 4 bases at J, leaving 4 bases unmatched. The V gene's germline CDR1 is LNHDA and CDR2 SQIVND (reference sequence). CDR3 length: 16 residues. CDR3 in amino acids: CASSQRTSGGADTQYF. The CDR3 DNA reads as TGTGCCAGTAGTCAGAGGACTAGCGGGGGGGCAGATACGCAGTATTTT.

The CDR3 loop reads CASGLAGRSYEQYF. The DNA of the CDR3 is TGTGCCAGCGGACTAGCGGGGCGCTCCTACGAGCAGTACTTC. V usage is TRBV2 and J usage is TRBJ2-7, with 12 bases matching TRBD2. CDR3 length equals 14 residues. Trimming cost V 8 bases and J 0 bases; bases outside gene matches: 2. Germline V gene lookup returns CDR1 SNHLY and CDR2 FYNNEI.

This chain links TRBV10-3 with TRBJ2-1, with TRBD2 matching 7 bases. The germline V gene encodes CDR1 ENHRY and CDR2 SYGVKD. V shed 7 bases and J 4 bases; nucleotides not matched to a gene: 7. The CDR3 has 14 amino acids. Here the CDR3 reads CAIKSGGEYNEQFF. The CDR3 DNA follows: TGTGCCATCAAGTCGGGGGGAGAGTACAATGAGCAGTTCTTC.